This TCR beta chain stems from a study of T cell responses to AZD1222 COVID-19 vaccine. Study findings and constraints: Possibly, clonal diversity was underestimated; donors were largely white British and included more females. All repertoire sampling was performed exclusively after the peak T cell response. At baseline, just 5 or 6 AZD1222 recipients tested seropositive.

J was trimmed by 1 base and V by 2 bases; bases with no gene match: 7. Germline CDR1 and CDR2: GTSNPN and SVGIG (reference sequence). This CDR3 is 17 amino acids long. Measured with immunoSEQ multiplex PCR; TCRdb has only the in-frame clones, and not every one. The sample includes 150,000 or so clones, approximately 91% seen only once; the top ten take 1.1%. Pooled samples include second doses given at about 4 or 12 weeks. About this clone itself: Its specificity is unknown.

V usage is TRBV30 and J usage is TRBJ1-5, with 11 bases that match TRBD1. Specimen: peripheral blood, collected 28 days after the second AZD1222 dose. The receptor's source is an adult who received the AZD1222 COVID-19 vaccine. CDR3 sequence: CAWSPGTGGRSNQPQHF. DNA for the CDR3: TGTGCCTGGAGTCCAGGGACAGGGGGTAGGAGCAATCAGCCCCAGCATTTT.